The 15 T cell receptor beta chains given below trace back to one sample, sequenced in a study of CD8 T cells in Susac syndrome. Roughly 0.5 to 1 ug RNA was reverse transcribed with random hexamers. Using its own MiXCR run on the immunoSEQ multiplex PCR reads, TCRdb lists one record per CDR3 protein. In the table there are 200,000 to 300,000 distinct CDR3 sequences, 90% to 97% of which are singletons. The sequenced material came from CD4+ T cells from PBMCs. These receptors all come from a human donor with Susac syndrome.

V usage is TRBV20-1 and J usage is TRBJ2-1; 12 nucleotides match TRBD1. With 5 bases clipped from V and 8 bases from J, the junction kept 4 bases outside the gene matches. The germline gives CDR1 DFQATT, CDR2 SNEGSKA (reference sequence). The CDR3 totals 13 residues. CDR3: CSAGTGGLDEQFF. In DNA form, the CDR3 reads TGCAGTGCTGGGACAGGGGGCCTGGATGAGCAGTTCTTC.

The J gene is TRBJ1-1, the V gene TRBV29-1, with D unclear. The CDR3 contains 12 residues. Trimming pared 3 bases from V and 0 bases from J, leaving 5 bases between. Germline CDR1 reads SQVTM; CDR2 reads ANQGSEA. This chain's CDR3 is CSVEGVNTEAFF. The CDR3 region has the DNA TGCAGCGTTGAGGGAGTGAACACTGAAGCTTTCTTT. Complete variable domain (other parts from reference TRBV29-1 and TRBJ1-1): SAVISQKPSRDICQRGTSLTIQCQVDSQVTMMFWYRQQPGQSLTLIATANQGSEATYESGFVIDKFPISRPNLTFSTLTVSNMSPEDSSIYLCSVEGVNTEAFFGQGTRLTVV.

The chain has TRBV3-1 and TRBJ2-7; 9 bases line up with TRBD1. The CDR3 spans 15 residues. Losses at the gene ends were 1 base for V and 3 bases for J; bases not matched to a gene: 4. The germline CDR1 and CDR2 sequences are LGHDT and YNNKEL (reference sequence). The CDR3 sequence is CASSQGAGQGYEQYF. The DNA of the CDR3 is TGTGCCAGCAGCCAAGGGGCGGGACAGGGCTACGAGCAGTACTTC.

This clonotype occurred once. CDR3: CSASLGGAGNQPQHF. As DNA, the CDR3 is TGCAGTGCTAGTCTGGGTGGGGCAGGAAATCAGCCCCAGCATTTT. V is TRBV20-1 and J is TRBJ1-5; a weak D match, TRBD1 (5 bases). The CDR3 spans 15 residues. The V gene lost 3 bases and the J gene lost 4 bases, with 16 bases spanning the gap. CDR1 is DFQATT, CDR2 SNEGSKA, per germline (reference sequence).

The chain combines TRBV20-1 with TRBJ2-1, with 7 positions matching TRBD1. The V and J ends lost 4 bases and 2 bases, in that order; junction bases with no gene match: 2. Per germline, CDR1 DFQATT and CDR2 SNEGSKA (reference sequence). This CDR3 spans 13 amino acids. The DNA of the CDR3 is TGCAGTGCTACCGGGACAGCCTACAATGAGCAGTTCTTC. Translated, it gives CSATGTAYNEQFF.

V usage is TRBV18 and J usage is TRBJ2-7; 7 bases match TRBD1. Germline V gives CDR1 KGHSH, CDR2 LQKENI. The CDR3 contains 14 residues. V gave up 3 bases and J gave up 5 bases; unmatched junction bases: 7. CDR3 amino acids: CASSPGQQSHEQYF. The CDR3 nucleotides are TGTGCCAGCTCACCGGGACAGCAGAGCCACGAGCAGTACTTC.

The chain is built from TRBV29-1 and TRBJ2-1; D possibly uses TRBD1 or TRBD2 (5 bases each). Trimming shortened V by 0 bases and J by 11 bases, and 8 bases separated the two germline ends. Germline CDR1 is SQVTM and CDR2 is ANQGSEA. The CDR3 runs to 11 residues. CDR3 nucleotides: TGCAGCGTTGAAGAACCGGGACAGCAGTTCTTC. Its protein is CSVEEPGQQFF.

This chain uses TRBV30 with TRBJ2-1; the match to TRBD2 covers 14 bases. Germline CDR1 and CDR2: GTSNPN and SVGIG (reference sequence). CDR3 length: 18 residues. V was pared by 2 bases and J by 5 bases, with 11 bases of the junction left unmatched. The CDR3 loop is CAWSLSQTSGRDHNEQFF. The CDR3 DNA is TGTGCCTGGAGTCTCTCCCAGACTAGCGGGAGGGACCACAATGAGCAGTTCTTC.

The V and J genes are TRBV30 and TRBJ2-7, with TRBD2 matching 10 bases. Per germline, CDR1 GTSNPN and CDR2 SVGIG (reference sequence). The CDR3 loop spans 14 amino acids. The trim removed 3 bases at V and 3 bases at J, leaving 5 bases unmatched. The DNA for the CDR3 is TGTGCCTGGAGGCTTAGCGGGAGGAACTACGAGCAGTACTTC. Translated: CAWRLSGRNYEQYF.

This clonotype showed up just once. This rearrangement joins TRBV4-2 to TRBJ1-2; D is undetermined. Germline loops: CDR1 LGHNA, CDR2 YNFKEQ. Deletions cut 0 bases from V and 4 bases from J, with 12 bases between. The CDR3 length is 15 residues. The CDR3 spells CASSQDQRNPYGYTF. CDR3 bases: TGTGCCAGCAGCCAAGATCAAAGGAACCCCTATGGCTACACCTTC.

The rearrangement links TRBV29-1 to TRBJ1-4; 8 nucleotides align to TRBD1. J lost 4 bases, V lost 1 base, and 5 bases had no gene match. Germline lookup yields CDR1 SQVTM and CDR2 ANQGSEA. This CDR3 region has 15 residues. The CDR3 region has the DNA TGCAGCGTTGAAGTCGGGACAGGACTTAATGAAAAACTGTTTTTT. This gives the protein CSVEVGTGLNEKLFF. Full variable domain (missing parts from reference TRBV29-1 and TRBJ1-4): SAVISQKPSRDICQRGTSLTIQCQVDSQVTMMFWYRQQPGQSLTLIATANQGSEATYESGFVIDKFPISRPNLTFSTLTVSNMSPEDSSIYLCSVEVGTGLNEKLFFGSGTQLSVL.

The rearrangement links TRBV3-1 to TRBJ2-1; D is uncertain. This CDR3 comprises 10 residues. The V and J ends lost 1 base and 15 bases respectively, with 7 bases between them. Germline CDR1 is LGHDT and CDR2 is YNNKEL (reference sequence). CDR3 residues: CASSQVDLFF. The CDR3 DNA reads as TGTGCCAGCAGCCAAGTCGACCTGTTCTTC.

The rearrangement joins TRBV3-1 to TRBJ1-3; D gene unclear. The CDR3 loop spans 15 amino acids. Germline V gives CDR1 LGHDT, CDR2 YNNKEL (reference sequence). The V and J ends lost 0 bases and 0 bases respectively, with 6 bases between them. CDR3 DNA sequence: TGTGCCAGCAGCCAAGATCTTGTCTCTGGAAACACCATATATTTT. Residues: CASSQDLVSGNTIYF. Based on the CDR3 plus reference TRBV3-1 and TRBJ1-3, the full variable domain is DTAVSQTPKYLVTQMGNDKSIKCEQNLGHDTMYWYKQDSKKFLKIMFSYNNKELIINETVPNRFSPKSPDKAHLNLHINSLELGDSAVYFCASSQDLVSGNTIYFGEGSWLTVV.

This clonotype was observed a few times. V and J are TRBV29-1 and TRBJ1-4; D ambiguous. The CDR3 length is 13 residues. Germline CDR1 reads SQVTM; CDR2 reads ANQGSEA. The V end was cut by 4 bases, the J end by 2 bases, with 8 bases between. The CDR3 DNA sequence: TGCAGCGTTGGGAGGAGGACTAATGAAAAACTGTTTTTT. Encoded protein: CSVGRRTNEKLFF.

This clonotype was detected only once. V and J are TRBV20-1 and TRBJ2-3, with D uncertain. Germline V gene data show CDR1 as DFQATT and CDR2 as SNEGSKA (reference sequence). The CDR3 has 12 amino acids. V shed 4 bases and J shed 6 bases, with 11 bases lying between them. For the CDR3, the DNA is TGCAGTGCTAATCAAAACTCGGATACGCAGTATTTT. This codes for CSANQNSDTQYF.